Presented here are 4 T cell receptor beta chains from one specimen sequenced in a study of T cell repertoires in cytomegalovirus infection. From the reads, TCRdb called clonotypes with MiXCR, one entry per CDR3 protein. The table records about 920,000 distinct CDR3 sequences, around 30% of them present only once. For these receptors, no antigen is known. The sample in question was cultured CD8+ T cells from PBMCs, obtained from culture after CMV antigen stimulation. Receptor source: a human donor in good health (CMV status not recorded). Some clones in this sample may be carry-over from other donors' samples.

This clonotype was detected many times. V gene TRBV7-9 combines with J gene TRBJ1-2, with 7 bases aligning to TRBD1. V shed 5 bases, J shed 3 bases, and the junction held 3 bases outside the gene matches. The CDR3 runs to 13 residues. The germline V gene has CDR1 SEHNR and CDR2 FQNEAQ (reference sequence). The CDR3 loop reads CASSGGTDYGYTF. The CDR3 DNA follows: TGTGCCAGCAGCGGCGGGACAGACTATGGCTACACCTTC.

V and J are TRBV11-2 and TRBJ2-5; D gene uncertain. CDR3 length: 15 amino acids. The V end lost 5 bases, the J end lost 2 bases, and 15 bases lay between the germline ends. The germline CDR1 and CDR2 sequences are SGHAT and FQNNGV. CDR3 sequence: CASSRVYGTQETQYF. The CDR3 nucleotides are TGTGCCAGCAGCAGGGTCTACGGAACTCAAGAGACCCAGTACTTC.

The rearrangement joins TRBV6-2 or TRBV6-3 to TRBJ2-7; 7 bases agree with TRBD1. The V gene's germline CDR1 is MNHEY and CDR2 SVGEGT. CDR3 length: 12 residues. Trimming at V came to 7 bases and at J to 7 bases, leaving 7 bases not matched to a gene. CDR3 residues: CASTDRAREQYV. Written as DNA, the CDR3 is TGTGCCAGCACCGACAGGGCGAGGGAGCAGTACGTC.

The chain joins TRBV7-4 to TRBJ1-1; D unresolved. Trimming pared 1 base from V and 4 bases from J, leaving 16 bases between. Per germline, CDR1 SGHVT and CDR2 SQSDAQ. The CDR3 has 16 residues. The CDR3 protein is CASSLDMGFPGTEAFF. CDR3 nucleotides: TGTGCCAGCAGCTTAGACATGGGTTTTCCAGGCACTGAAGCTTTCTTT.